This TCR beta chain stems from a study of neurological immune-mediated disorders. Study-level points and caveats: Because no CDR3 amino acid sequences were shared across subjects by expanded clones, private repertoires were suggested in all groups.

The authors made cDNA by 5'RACE with 10-nucleotide random UMIs. TCRdb processed the 5' RACE reads anew with MiXCR; each CDR3 protein has one entry. The sample lists roughly 100,000 distinct CDR3 sequences, 11% seen once, with under 4% in the top ten. The CDR3 loop spans 18 amino acids. V was pared by 2 bases and J by 0 bases, with 9 bases of the junction left unmatched. The germline V gene encodes CDR1 MNHNS and CDR2 SASEGT. In its sample, this clonotype was seen many times. Its antigen remains unknown. Time point specified: longitudinal time-point 3. This TCR was recovered from a female donor with HTLV-1-associated myelopathy (HAM/TSP). The sequenced sample consisted of PBMCs. This chain joins TRBV6-1 and TRBJ2-2; 7 bases fit TRBD2. CDR3 region: CASSESDWGRANTGELFF. The CDR3, as DNA: TGTGCCAGCAGTGAATCGGATTGGGGGAGGGCGAACACCGGGGAGCTGTTTTTT.